This TCR beta chain derives from a study of regulatory T cells in long-lasting Graves disease. The authors built TCR beta libraries using iRepertoire HTBI primers and Arm-PCR of CDR3 regions. MiXCR, applied by TCRdb to the multiplex PCR reads, yields one record per CDR3 protein. The sample records approximately 350,000 distinct CDR3 sequences, 16% being singletons. CDR1 and CDR2 from the germline V gene are SGHNT and YYREEE (reference sequence). Trimming left V 4 bases short and J 5 bases short, with 23 bases between. The CDR3 sequence is 17 residues long. Specified time point: newly diagnosed GD, antithyroid drugs for less than 3 months. Making the TCR library involved RNA that had been extracted from PBMCs. These data were also filed under a second study, of T cells in Graves' hyperthyroidism and ophthalmopathy.

The sequence came from a man aged 40-50 years with Graves disease. The chain is built from TRBV5-4 and TRBJ2-3; either TRBD1 or TRBD2 may fit D (6 bases each). The sequencing here drew on peripheral blood mononuclear cells (PBMCs), taken at new diagnosis, from a patient treated with antithyroid drugs. The CDR3 nucleotides are TGTGCCAGCAGCCCCGGCGGCGGGACACAAAAGGGAGATACGCAGTATTTT. This translates into CASSPGGGTQKGDTQYF.